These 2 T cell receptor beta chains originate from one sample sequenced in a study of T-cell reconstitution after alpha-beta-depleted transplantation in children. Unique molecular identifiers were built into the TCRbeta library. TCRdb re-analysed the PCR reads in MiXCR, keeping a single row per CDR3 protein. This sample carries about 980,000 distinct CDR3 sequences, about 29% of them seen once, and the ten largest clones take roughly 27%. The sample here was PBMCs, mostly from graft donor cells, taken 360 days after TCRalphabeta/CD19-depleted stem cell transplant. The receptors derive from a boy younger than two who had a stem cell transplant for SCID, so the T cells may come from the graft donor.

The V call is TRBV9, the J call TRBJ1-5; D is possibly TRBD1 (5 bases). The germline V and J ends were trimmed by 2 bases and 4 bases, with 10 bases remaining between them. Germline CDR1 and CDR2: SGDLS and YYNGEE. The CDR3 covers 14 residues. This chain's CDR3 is CASSVGLPNQPQHF. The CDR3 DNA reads TGTGCCAGCAGCGTGGGACTACCAAATCAGCCCCAGCATTTT.

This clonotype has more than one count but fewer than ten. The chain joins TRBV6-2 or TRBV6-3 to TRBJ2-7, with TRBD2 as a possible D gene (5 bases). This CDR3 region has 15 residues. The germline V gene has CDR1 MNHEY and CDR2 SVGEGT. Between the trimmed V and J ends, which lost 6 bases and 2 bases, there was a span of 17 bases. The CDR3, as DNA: TGTGCCAGCAGCCTTGTCCCTAGCCAGGCCTACGAGCAGTACTTC. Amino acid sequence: CASSLVPSQAYEQYF.